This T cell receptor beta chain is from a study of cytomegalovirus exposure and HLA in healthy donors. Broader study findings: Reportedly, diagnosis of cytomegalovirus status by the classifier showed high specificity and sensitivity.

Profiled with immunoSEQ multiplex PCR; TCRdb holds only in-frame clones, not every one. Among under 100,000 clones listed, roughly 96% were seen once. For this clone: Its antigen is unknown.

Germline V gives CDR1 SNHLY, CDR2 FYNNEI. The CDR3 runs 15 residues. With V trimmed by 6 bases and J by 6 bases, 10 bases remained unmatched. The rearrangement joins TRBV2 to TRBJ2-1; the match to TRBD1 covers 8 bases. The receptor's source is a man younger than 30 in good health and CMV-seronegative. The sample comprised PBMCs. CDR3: CASSRRDRRSNEQFF. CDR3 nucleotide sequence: TGTGCCAGCAGCCGCCGGGACAGGCGTAGCAATGAGCAGTTCTTC.